This note documents a single TCR beta chain sequence. All DNA from each sorted CD8+ subset was loaded. Sequenced by immunoSEQ multiplex PCR; TCRdb stores in-frame clones only, minus some. This sample yields 15,000 to 20,000 clones, of which 94% are seen a single time; around 0.2% belongs to the top ten. Time point described: week 3, after first cycle of checkpoint inhibitor. At 12 weeks after first infusion, RECIST 1.1 defined response for most patients. The data belong to a study of blood T cell dynamics during melanoma immunotherapy. Germline-derived CDR1 and CDR2 are SGDLS and YYNGEE. This CDR3 comprises 14 residues. The V end lost 0 bases, the J end lost 8 bases, and 12 bases lay between the germline ends.

The sample in question was effector memory CD8+ T cells from blood, obtained from a patient treated with checkpoint blockade. The chain carries TRBV9 and TRBJ2-1; D ambiguous. This TCR came from a human donor with melanoma. The CDR3 sequence: CASSVANPDDEQFF. CDR3 nucleotide sequence: TGTGCCAGCAGCGTAGCTAACCCGGACGATGAGCAGTTCTTC.